One sample yielded the 24 T cell receptor beta chains listed below, sequenced in a study of OX40 agonist ivuxolimab in advanced cancers. Repertoires were generated with immunoSEQ multiplex PCR, while TCRdb's copy carries only in-frame clones and drops some. The table lists about 26,000 clones, 88% of them singletons. Here the sequenced sample was CD4+ or CD8+ T cells sorted from blood, taken in a trial of the OX40 agonist ivuxolimab. These receptor sequences come from an adult with an advanced solid tumor such as melanoma, head and neck, liver or kidney cancer.

The chain combines TRBV21-1 with TRBJ2-2; the table assigns TRBD2, which was not confirmed against the DNA. TRBV21-1 is a documented pseudogene. This CDR3 is built from 19 residues. The CDR3, as DNA: TGTGCCAGCAGCAAAGGAGCTAGCGGGAGACTCCCCAACACCGGGGAGCTGTTTTTT. Residues: CASSKGASGRLPNTGELFF.

The J gene is TRBJ1-1, the V gene TRBV29-1; D not resolved. The germline V and J ends were trimmed by 4 bases and 0 bases, with 12 bases remaining between them. The CDR3 loop spans 14 amino acids. Germline loops: CDR1 SQVTM, CDR2 ANQGSEA. Here the CDR3 reads CSVGGSKMNTEAFF. Written as DNA, the CDR3 is TGCAGCGTTGGAGGCTCAAAAATGAACACTGAAGCTTTCTTT. Combining the CDR3 with reference TRBV29-1 and TRBJ1-1 gives the whole variable domain SAVISQKPSRDICQRGTSLTIQCQVDSQVTMMFWYRQQPGQSLTLIATANQGSEATYESGFVIDKFPISRPNLTFSTLTVSNMSPEDSSIYLCSVGGSKMNTEAFFGQGTRLTVV.

This chain connects TRBV28 to TRBJ2-1, with 9 bases lining up with TRBD1. This CDR3 is 16 amino acids long. Germline lookup yields CDR1 MDHEN and CDR2 SYDVKM. With 6 bases clipped from V and 1 base from J, the junction kept 7 bases outside the gene matches. CDR3 sequence: CASRSQQGASYNEQFF. CDR3 DNA: TGTGCCAGCAGGTCGCAACAGGGGGCATCCTACAATGAGCAGTTCTTC.

This chain connects TRBV19 to TRBJ1-2; no clear D. The CDR3 is 15 amino acids. Trimming pared 6 bases from V and 1 base from J, leaving 15 bases between. CDR1 and CDR2 (germline): LNHDA, SQIVND (reference sequence). The CDR3 here is CASSETAPNNYGYTF. CDR3 nucleotide sequence: TGTGCCAGTAGCGAAACAGCTCCGAATAACTATGGCTACACCTTC.

The gene calls are TRBV6-1 and TRBJ2-1; a weak D match, TRBD2 (5 bases). Germline V lookup: CDR1 MNHNS, CDR2 SASEGT. The length of the CDR3 is 13 residues. V lost 10 bases and J lost 3, with 13 bases in between. CDR3 residues: CATLLVIYNEQFF. The CDR3, as DNA: TGTGCCACCCTACTAGTAATCTACAATGAGCAGTTCTTC.

This sequence joins TRBV15 and TRBJ1-4; 7 nucleotides agree with TRBD1. Germline V gene sequence: CDR1 LNHNV, CDR2 YYDKDF (reference sequence). The CDR3 has 16 amino acids. The V gene end was trimmed by 1 base and the J gene end by 5 bases; junction bases not matched to a gene: 7. The CDR3 loop is CATSRALSGGNEKLFF. The CDR3 DNA follows: TGTGCCACCAGCAGAGCCCTGTCAGGGGGGAATGAAAAACTGTTTTTT.

The chain recombines TRBV9 with TRBJ2-1, with 8 bases that match TRBD2. Germline-derived CDR1 and CDR2 are SGDLS and YYNGEE. The J segment lost 4 bases and the V segment lost 0 bases, leaving 0 bases of the junction unmatched. CDR3 size: 14 residues. In DNA, the CDR3 is TGTGCCAGCAGCGTAGGCGGGAGGTACAATGAGCAGTTCTTC. Translated, it gives CASSVGGRYNEQFF.

The rearrangement links TRBV19 to TRBJ1-4; perhaps TRBD1 as D (6 bases). V was shortened by 6 bases and J by 5 bases, with 19 bases between the two germline ends. The CDR3 is 16 residues long. Germline V gene lookup returns CDR1 LNHDA and CDR2 SQIVND (reference sequence). The chain's CDR3 is CASSWRTWGTNEKLFF. The CDR3 DNA follows: TGTGCCAGTAGCTGGAGGACGTGGGGGACAAATGAAAAACTGTTTTTT. The full variable domain, completed using reference TRBV19 and TRBJ1-4, is DGGITQSPKYLFRKEGQNVTLSCEQNLNHDAMYWYRQDPGQGLRLIYYSQIVNDFQKGDIAEGYSVSREKKESFPLTVTSAQKNPTAFYLCASSWRTWGTNEKLFFGSGTQLSVL.

The V call is TRBV5-4, the J call TRBJ1-1; 9 bases fit TRBD1. The CDR3 runs 17 residues. Germline trimming cut 6 bases from V and 1 base from J; bases unmatched to any gene: 13. Germline V CDR1 and CDR2: SGHNT, YYREEE (reference sequence). DNA for the CDR3: TGTGCCAGCATCAAAAGGGGACAGGGCCTGTGGAACACTGAAGCTTTCTTT. Translated: CASIKRGQGLWNTEAFF.

A few counts support this clone. The chain has TRBV28 and TRBJ1-2; D perhaps matches TRBD1 (5 bases). Trimming pared 0 bases from V and 7 bases from J, leaving 6 bases between. Germline CDR1 reads MDHEN; CDR2 reads SYDVKM. This CDR3 region has 12 residues. The CDR3 reads CASSLWGGGYTF. The CDR3 DNA sequence: TGTGCCAGCAGTTTATGGGGGGGTGGCTACACCTTC.

This clone has only one observation. The chain links TRBV6-5 to TRBJ2-7, with TRBD1 matching 7 bases. This CDR3 has 13 residues. Losses at the gene ends were 10 bases for V and 2 bases for J; bases not matched to a gene: 8. Germline V gives CDR1 MNHEY, CDR2 SVGAGI. CDR3 bases: TGTGCCACCCTTGGGACAGTAACCTACGAGCAGTACTTC. The encoded protein is CATLGTVTYEQYF.

The chain joins TRBV27 to TRBJ2-7; 9 positions match TRBD1. Germline lookup yields CDR1 MNHEY and CDR2 SMNVEV (reference sequence). The trim removed 5 bases at V and 4 bases at J, leaving 6 bases unmatched. CDR3 length: 14 residues. CDR3 in DNA: TGTGCCAGCAGTCCCTGGACAGGGGTTTACGAGCAGTACTTC. Its translation: CASSPWTGVYEQYF.

This rearrangement joins TRBV18 to TRBJ1-6, with a tentative D call TRBD1 (6 bases). V dropped 2 bases and J dropped 10 bases, with 9 bases sitting between them. The germline CDR1 and CDR2 sequences are KGHSH and LQKENI. The CDR3 sequence is 13 residues long. CDR3 region: CASSPGGGSPLHF. The CDR3 region has the DNA TGTGCCAGCTCACCAGGGGGCGGGTCACCCCTCCACTTT.

CDR3 DNA sequence: TGTGCCAGCCGTTCGGGTAGCGGGTACTCCTACGAGCAGTACTTC. Its protein is CASRSGSGYSYEQYF. The J gene is TRBJ2-7, the V gene TRBV27, with 7 bases identical to TRBD2. In germline, CDR1 is MNHEY, CDR2 SMNVEV (reference sequence). The V segment lost 8 bases and the J segment 0 bases; nucleotides outside the gene matches: 10. This CDR3 comprises 15 residues.

The chain combines TRBV4-1 with TRBJ2-7; a possible D gene is TRBD1 (6 bases). Germline V gene data show CDR1 as MGHRA and CDR2 as YSYEKL. This CDR3 is 15 amino acids long. Trimming shortened V by 0 bases and J by 3 bases, and 12 bases separated the two germline ends. This CDR3 is CASSQEAGALYEQYF. CDR3 bases: TGCGCCAGCAGCCAAGAGGCAGGGGCGCTCTACGAGCAGTACTTC.

The V and J genes are TRBV5-1 and TRBJ2-1; unclear D gene. Per the germline V gene, CDR1 is SGHRS and CDR2 is YFSETQ. This CDR3 region has 12 residues. With 2 bases removed from V and 7 bases from J, the gap between germline ends came to 7 bases. The CDR3 protein is CASSLSGNEQFF. CDR3 DNA sequence: TGCGCCAGCAGCTTAAGTGGTAATGAGCAGTTCTTC.

The chain combines TRBV11-2 with TRBJ2-7; a possible D gene is TRBD1 (6 bases). In germline, CDR1 is SGHAT, CDR2 FQNNGV. The V end lost 5 bases, the J end lost 5 bases, and 19 bases lay between the germline ends. The CDR3 is 15 amino acids. As DNA, the CDR3 is TGTGCCAGCAGCGTTGTACAGGGAAGTTACAACGAGCAGTACTTC. Residues: CASSVVQGSYNEQYF.

Of note for this clone: Other DNA sequences in this specimen translate into the identical CDR3. The rearrangement uses TRBV7-9 and TRBJ1-5; D not resolved. The CDR3 totals 13 residues. Per the germline V gene, CDR1 is SEHNR and CDR2 is FQNEAQ (reference sequence). V was clipped by 2 bases and J by 2 bases, with 4 bases between them. CDR3 sequence (DNA): TGTGCCAGCAGCTTAAGCGGCAATCAGCCCCAGCATTTT. The encoded protein is CASSLSGNQPQHF.

V and J are TRBV4-1 and TRBJ1-1; 9 bases line up with TRBD1. V was pared by 0 bases and J by 12 bases, with 2 bases of the junction left unmatched. From germline, CDR1 is MGHRA and CDR2 YSYEKL. The CDR3 is 12 residues long. This CDR3 is CASSQEQGASFF. CDR3 sequence (DNA): TGCGCCAGCAGCCAAGAACAGGGGGCGTCTTTCTTT.

V is TRBV7-8 and J is TRBJ1-1, with D unclear. The germline gives CDR1 SGHVS, CDR2 FQNEAQ. The CDR3 has 13 residues. V was trimmed by 5 bases and J by 4 bases, leaving 11 bases between them. CDR3 residues: CASSRRGSTEAFF. The DNA for the CDR3 is TGTGCCAGCAGCCGCCGGGGTTCCACTGAAGCTTTCTTT.

V is TRBV11-1 and J is TRBJ2-7; 13 nucleotides match TRBD2. J gave up 0 bases and V 1 base, and 3 bases lay outside the gene matches. This CDR3 is built from 17 residues. Germline values: CDR1 SGHAT, CDR2 FQDESV (reference sequence). This CDR3 reads CASSLGLAGGSSYEQYF. The CDR3 region has the DNA TGTGCCAGCAGCTTAGGACTAGCGGGAGGCTCCTCCTACGAGCAGTACTTC.

Only one count was recorded for this clone. The chain links TRBV2 to TRBJ2-7; 7 bases are a match to TRBD1. The V segment lost 10 bases and the J segment 2 bases; nucleotides outside the gene matches: 14. Germline CDR1 reads SNHLY; CDR2 reads FYNNEI. The CDR3 runs 15 residues. This chain's CDR3 is CATKKPGQLAYEQYF. The CDR3 bases are TGTGCCACCAAGAAACCGGGACAGCTAGCCTACGAGCAGTACTTC.

This chain uses TRBV7-9 with TRBJ1-1, with TRBD1 identical over 7 bases. Germline V lookup: CDR1 SEHNR, CDR2 FQNEAQ (reference sequence). The CDR3 sequence is 13 residues long. Unmatched junction bases numbered 6, after V lost 7 bases and J lost 4 bases. This CDR3 reads CASTQGGFTEAFF. CDR3 nucleotides: TGTGCCAGCACCCAAGGGGGCTTCACTGAAGCTTTCTTT.

The rearrangement joins TRBV7-2 to TRBJ1-2, with 7 bases matching TRBD1. Per germline, CDR1 SGHTA and CDR2 FQGNSA. J lost 8 bases, V lost 5 bases, and 8 bases had no gene match. This CDR3 comprises 13 residues. Written as DNA, the CDR3 is TGTGCCAGCAGCCCCACGTCAGGGGGAGGCTACACCTTC. Protein: CASSPTSGGGYTF. Drawing the rest from reference TRBV7-2 and TRBJ1-2, the complete variable domain is GAGVSQSPSNKVTEKGKDVELRCDPISGHTALYWYRQSLGQGLEFLIYFQGNSAPDKSGLPSDRFSAERTGGSVSTLTIQRTQQEDSAVYLCASSPTSGGGYTFGSGTRLTVV.